A single sample gave rise to the 27 T cell receptor beta chains below, sequenced in a study of blood T cells in healthy people across ages. A second PCR of about 6 to 12 cycles used a sample-barcoded 5' primer and a J-beta primer mix. One entry per CDR3 protein results from TCRdb running MiXCR on the 5' RACE reads. This sample has 540,000 or so distinct CDR3 sequences, with about 24% found just once. These data were also reused for a study on T cells of mothers and their children.

Material: blood. All receptors come from a boy aged 10-17 years in good health.

The rearrangement uses TRBV20-1 and TRBJ1-1; 7 bases fit TRBD1. V was clipped by 2 bases and J by 3 bases; unmatched bases: 6. This CDR3 is built from 14 residues. CDR1 and CDR2 (germline): DFQATT, SNEGSKA (reference sequence). CDR3: CSARTAGGDTEAFF. In DNA, the CDR3 is TGCAGTGCTAGAACTGCAGGGGGGGACACTGAAGCTTTCTTT.

This clonotype was detected only a few times. This chain joins TRBV7-2 and TRBJ2-1, with a tentative D call TRBD1 (5 bases). V dropped 1 base and J dropped 5 bases, with 12 bases sitting between them. Germline CDR1 is SGHTA and CDR2 is FQGNSA. The CDR3 loop spans 15 amino acids. Here the CDR3 reads CASSLDRQSHNEQFF. The CDR3 DNA is TGTGCCAGCAGCTTAGATAGACAGTCCCACAATGAGCAGTTCTTC.

The rearrangement links TRBV24-1 to TRBJ2-3; D remains unclear. Germline V gives CDR1 KGHDR, CDR2 SFDVKD. The CDR3 is 16 amino acids. The germline V and J ends were trimmed by 0 bases and 1 base, with 10 bases remaining between them. This CDR3 is CATSDLEAARTDTQYF. Here the CDR3 DNA reads TGTGCCACCAGTGATTTGGAGGCTGCCCGCACAGATACGCAGTATTTT.

This clonotype has more than one count but fewer than ten. A junction end diverges from the germline sequence, so it may reflect a read error. The chain uses TRBV7-2 and TRBJ2-1; 8 nucleotides match TRBD2. There are 15 residues in the CDR3. Germline lookup yields CDR1 SGHTA and CDR2 FQGNSA. The CDR3 nucleotides read TGTGCCAGCACCTTAAGCGGGGGAACCTACAATGAGCAGTTCTTC. It encodes CASTLSGGTYNEQFF. Full variable domain (outside the CDR3, taken from reference TRBV7-2 and TRBJ2-1): GAGVSQSPSNKVTEKGKDVELRCDPISGHTALYWYRQSLGQGLEFLIYFQGNSAPDKSGLPSDRFSAERTGGSVSTLTIQRTQQEDSAVYLCASTLSGGTYNEQFFGPGTRLTVL.

In its sample, this clonotype was seen a few times. The chain links TRBV20-1 to TRBJ2-1; 7 bases fit TRBD2. CDR1 DFQATT and CDR2 SNEGSKA come from the germline V gene (reference sequence). V shed 6 bases, J shed 9 bases, and the junction held 8 bases outside the gene matches. This CDR3 has 12 residues. The CDR3 DNA reads as TGCAGTGCCAGCTGGGGGGGATCTGAGCAGTTCTTC. Translation: CSASWGGSEQFF.

This rearrangement joins TRBV20-1 to TRBJ2-1; 8 bases align to TRBD2. J was trimmed by 4 bases and V by 1 base; bases with no gene match: 12. Germline V CDR1 and CDR2: DFQATT, SNEGSKA (reference sequence). This CDR3 has 17 residues. CDR3 sequence reads: CSARVPDRGGKYNEQFF. CDR3 nucleotides: TGCAGTGCTAGAGTACCCGACCGGGGGGGCAAGTACAATGAGCAGTTCTTC.

At least ten counts were recorded for this clonotype. The J gene is TRBJ2-7, the V gene TRBV18; 9 nucleotides align to TRBD1. The end of the DNA is better explained by TRBJ2-5, so the J call may be wrong. CDR1 and CDR2 (germline): KGHSH, LQKENI. The CDR3 length is 16 residues. The CDR3 nucleotides are TGTGCCAGCTCACCAGTACAGGGGGCCTGGCAAGAGACCCAGTACTTC. It yields the protein CASSPVQGAWQETQYF.

In DNA form, the CDR3 reads TGCAGTGCTAGAGAGCAGGGAGCCTACGAGCAGTACTTC. It yields the protein CSAREQGAYEQYF. The chain carries TRBV20-1 and TRBJ2-7; D is perhaps TRBD1 or TRBD2 (5 bases each). Per germline, CDR1 DFQATT and CDR2 SNEGSKA (reference sequence). Trimming took off 0 bases at V and 2 bases at J, with 8 bases between the two ends. This CDR3 contains 13 residues.

This sequence joins TRBV20-1 and TRBJ2-7; D uncertain. Germline loops: CDR1 DFQATT, CDR2 SNEGSKA (reference sequence). The CDR3 extends over 13 amino acids. Trimming left V 0 bases short and J 6 bases short, with 12 bases between. DNA for the CDR3: TGCAGTGCTAGAGATGGACGGTGGGGCGAGCAGTACTTC. The encoded protein is CSARDGRWGEQYF.

This clonotype was detected a few times. The rearrangement joins TRBV20-1 to TRBJ2-7; 7 nucleotides agree with TRBD1. The germline V gene encodes CDR1 DFQATT and CDR2 SNEGSKA (reference sequence). There are 13 residues in the CDR3. V lost 2 bases to trimming and J lost 3 bases; unmatched junction nucleotides: 4. CDR3 loop: CSARSRGSYEQYF. DNA of the CDR3: TGCAGTGCTAGATCCAGGGGGAGCTACGAGCAGTACTTC.

This clonotype was recorded a few times. This rearrangement joins TRBV27 to TRBJ2-1; D is uncertain. The V gene lost 4 bases and the J gene lost 6 bases, with 13 bases spanning the gap. In germline, CDR1 is MNHEY, CDR2 SMNVEV (reference sequence). The CDR3 sequence is 14 residues long. DNA for the CDR3: TGTGCCAGCAGTTCCTTCCTCGGCGCCAATGAGCAGTTCTTC. Amino acid sequence: CASSSFLGANEQFF.

This clonotype was recorded a few times. This chain joins TRBV2 and TRBJ1-4, with a tentative D call TRBD1 (6 bases). The germline V gene has CDR1 SNHLY and CDR2 FYNNEI. This CDR3 is 15 amino acids long. V gave up 6 bases and J gave up 0 bases, with 11 bases separating them. In DNA, the CDR3 is TGTGCCAGCAGAGACAGGCTTGCAACTAATGAAAAACTGTTTTTT. It encodes CASRDRLATNEKLFF. Full variable domain (outside the CDR3, taken from reference TRBV2 and TRBJ1-4): EPEVTQTPSHQVTQMGQEVILRCVPISNHLYFYWYRQILGQKVEFLVSFYNNEISEKSEIFDDQFSVERPDGSNFTLKIRSTKLEDSAMYFCASRDRLATNEKLFFGSGTQLSVL.

About this clonotype itself: Relative to the germline gene, one junction end is altered; a read error may explain this. The chain is built from TRBV25-1 and TRBJ2-5, with D unclear. CDR1 is MGHDK, CDR2 SYGVNS, per germline. CDR3 size: 16 residues. This chain's CDR3 is CASSEYEGLVQETLYF. The CDR3, as DNA: TGTGCCAGCAGTGAATATGAAGGCTTGGTACAAGAGACCCTGTACTTC.

This sequence joins TRBV19 and TRBJ1-1; D is perhaps TRBD1 (5 bases). Deletions cut 7 bases from V and 11 bases from J, with 17 bases between. The germline V gene encodes CDR1 LNHDA and CDR2 SQIVND (reference sequence). The CDR3 has 12 amino acids. CDR3: CASTFRGTGAFF. The CDR3 coding sequence is TGTGCCAGTACCTTCCGGGGGACGGGGGCTTTCTTT.

This rearrangement joins TRBV10-3 to TRBJ1-4; D is perhaps TRBD1 (5 bases). The V end was cut by 2 bases, the J end by 8 bases, with 12 bases between. CDR1 is ENHRY and CDR2 is SYGVKD in the germline V gene. This CDR3 is built from 14 residues. The CDR3 coding sequence is TGTGCCATCAGTGAGGGGGCACAGCCAGAAAAACTGTTTTTT. Translated, it gives CAISEGAQPEKLFF.

The gene calls are TRBV5-1 and TRBJ2-7; possibly TRBD1 for D (6 bases). There are 15 residues in the CDR3. The germline gives CDR1 SGHRS, CDR2 YFSETQ. V dropped 4 bases and J dropped 6 bases, with 20 bases sitting between them. The CDR3 DNA reads as TGCGCCAGCAGCGGTGGACAGTCTCTAAGTACCGAGCAGTACTTC. Its translation is CASSGGQSLSTEQYF.

A few counts support this clonotype. The V gene is TRBV10-3, the J gene TRBJ1-2, with no clear D. V dropped 4 bases and J dropped 4 bases, with 16 bases sitting between them. The CDR3 runs 15 residues. CDR1 and CDR2 (germline): ENHRY, SYGVKD. The CDR3 is CAISVGYEGSYGYTF. In DNA form, the CDR3 reads TGTGCCATCAGTGTCGGTTATGAAGGCTCCTATGGCTACACCTTC.

This clonotype appeared a few times. The gene calls are TRBV25-1 and TRBJ2-4, with 7 bases aligning to TRBD1. V lost 3 bases and J lost 2; bases outside the gene matches: 4. Looked up from germline, CDR1 is MGHDK and CDR2 is SYGVNS. This CDR3 is 15 amino acids long. The CDR3 bases are TGTGCCAGCAGTGACCCACAGGGGTCCAAAAACATTCAGTACTTC. Amino acids: CASSDPQGSKNIQYF.

This clonotype was recorded many times. The chain uses TRBV20-1 and TRBJ1-1; a weak D match, TRBD1 (5 bases). CDR3 length: 13 residues. Germline CDR1 DFQATT, CDR2 SNEGSKA (reference sequence). V lost 3 bases, J lost 0 bases, and 8 bases lay in between. The CDR3 loop is CSASQGMNTEAFF. As DNA, the CDR3 is TGCAGTGCTAGCCAGGGCATGAACACTGAAGCTTTCTTT.

This clonotype has just a few counts. CDR3 nucleotides: TGTGCCAGCAGTCCATGGGTGAACTATGGCTACACCTTC. Translation gives CASSPWVNYGYTF. The chain carries TRBV28 and TRBJ1-2, with unresolved D. Germline lookup yields CDR1 MDHEN and CDR2 SYDVKM. V lost 5 bases and J 2 bases, leaving 9 bases between the germline ends. The CDR3 runs 13 residues.

This clonotype was picked up a small number of times. This chain links TRBV9 with TRBJ1-6; D remains ambiguous. This CDR3 contains 14 residues. V was pared by 0 bases and J by 7 bases, with 8 bases between. Looked up from germline, CDR1 is SGDLS and CDR2 is YYNGEE. CDR3 nucleotide sequence: TGTGCCAGCAGCGTAGATATGGGGAATTCACCCCTCCACTTT. Its translation is CASSVDMGNSPLHF.

In this sample, this clonotype turned up a few times. This chain joins TRBV6-5 and TRBJ2-7, with D possibly called TRBD1 or TRBD2 (6 bases each). V was pared by 8 bases and J by 0 bases, with 14 bases between. Germline loops: CDR1 MNHEY, CDR2 SVGAGI. This CDR3 is 14 amino acids long. CDR3 bases: TGTGCCAGCCGAAGGGGGGCTAGCTCCTACGAGCAGTACTTC. It yields the protein CASRRGASSYEQYF.

Only a few counts were recorded for this clonotype. The genes are TRBV25-1 and TRBJ2-1; 12 positions agree with TRBD2. Germline V gene data show CDR1 as MGHDK and CDR2 as SYGVNS. The CDR3 sequence is 20 residues long. With 8 bases clipped from V and 0 bases from J, the junction kept 17 bases outside the gene matches. The CDR3 region has the DNA TGTGCCAGCGAAACGAAGGCTAGCGGGGGGGAGATCCACTCCTACAATGAGCAGTTCTTC. Protein product: CASETKASGGEIHSYNEQFF.

CDR3 DNA: TGTGCCAGCAGTTACCCCCTAGCGAGGGACCAAGAGACCCAGTACTTC. Its protein product is CASSYPLARDQETQYF. The rearrangement uses TRBV6-2 or TRBV6-3 and TRBJ2-5, with D maybe TRBD2 (6 bases). Trimming pared 2 bases from V and 0 bases from J, leaving 13 bases between. The germline V gene encodes CDR1 MNHEY and CDR2 SVGEGT. CDR3 length: 16 residues.

V and J are TRBV4-1 and TRBJ2-7, with D hard to call. With 0 bases removed from V and 2 bases from J, the gap between germline ends came to 11 bases. This CDR3 region has 15 residues. Germline V gene sequence: CDR1 MGHRA, CDR2 YSYEKL. The CDR3 is CASSQEEDLTYEQYF. The DNA for the CDR3 is TGCGCCAGCAGCCAAGAAGAGGATTTAACCTACGAGCAGTACTTC.

This clonotype was found a few times. This chain connects TRBV30 to TRBJ2-3; TRBD2 aligns across 11 bases. Germline V gene data show CDR1 as GTSNPN and CDR2 as SVGIG (reference sequence). V was pared by 2 bases and J by 6 bases, with 7 bases of the junction left unmatched. CDR3 length equals 15 residues. Here the CDR3 DNA reads TGTGCCTGGAGTCATGGGACTAGCGGTCGGGATACGCAGTATTTT. This encodes CAWSHGTSGRDTQYF.

This chain uses TRBV9 with TRBJ2-7, with 11 bases matching TRBD2. With V trimmed by 3 bases and J by 2 bases, 4 bases remained unmatched. This CDR3 region has 15 residues. Germline CDR1 SGDLS, CDR2 YYNGEE. The CDR3 spells CASSATSGSTYEQYF. CDR3 sequence (DNA): TGTGCCAGCAGCGCAACTAGCGGGAGCACCTACGAGCAGTACTTC.